These 21 T cell receptor beta chains were sequenced from one sample in a study of OX40 agonist ivuxolimab in advanced cancers. Profiling relied on immunoSEQ multiplex PCR, and the TCRdb table lists in-frame clones only, not all of them. The table lists about 79,000 clones, roughly 94% of them singletons. The material sequenced was CD4+ or CD8+ T cells sorted from blood, taken in a trial of the OX40 agonist ivuxolimab. All receptors come from an adult with an advanced solid tumor such as melanoma, head and neck, liver or kidney cancer.

The V call is TRBV6-4, the J call TRBJ2-6; D perhaps matches TRBD2 (5 bases). The CDR3 loop spans 18 amino acids. The germline CDR1 and CDR2 sequences are MRHNA and SNTAGT. Trimming cost V 2 bases and J 2 bases, with 16 bases left between them. CDR3 residues: CASSDEGTLIAGANVLTF. CDR3 nucleotide sequence: TGTGCCAGCAGTGACGAGGGCACATTAATAGCTGGGGCCAACGTCCTGACTTTC.

CDR3 DNA: TGTGCCAGCAGCCATCGGACTAGCGGGAGCTACGAGCAGTACTTC. Protein sequence: CASSHRTSGSYEQYF. The chain recombines TRBV7-9 with TRBJ2-7; TRBD2 aligns across 13 bases. The CDR3 is made up of 15 amino acids. Per germline, CDR1 SEHNR and CDR2 FQNEAQ (reference sequence). V lost 5 bases to trimming and J lost 3 bases; unmatched junction nucleotides: 4.

This chain connects TRBV6-6 to TRBJ1-2; 9 bases map to TRBD1. The junction had 6 bases not matched to a gene; V was cut back by 0 bases and J by 4 bases. CDR3 length equals 16 residues. Germline V gene lookup returns CDR1 MNHNY and CDR2 SVGAGI (reference sequence). As DNA, the CDR3 is TGTGCCAGCAGTTACTCTGGGACAGGGTATCCCTATGGCTACACCTTC. Translated: CASSYSGTGYPYGYTF.

Here the CDR3 DNA reads TGTGCCAGCAGCCCCGGGACTAATGAGCAGTTCTTC. Translating it yields CASSPGTNEQFF. V is TRBV9 and J is TRBJ2-1; weak D call: TRBD2 (6 bases). Between the trimmed V and J ends, which lost 4 bases and 7 bases, there was a span of 9 bases. This CDR3 region has 12 residues. CDR1 is SGDLS and CDR2 is YYNGEE in the germline V gene.

A few counts support this clone. This sequence joins TRBV2 and TRBJ2-7; D is perhaps TRBD2 (5 bases). The CDR3 spans 15 residues. Germline CDR1 SNHLY, CDR2 FYNNEI. Trimming cost V 4 bases and J 1 base, with 14 bases left between them. The CDR3 nucleotides are TGTGCCAGCAGTGGAAGGGCGGGTGTGTCCTACGAGCAGTACTTC. Its translation is CASSGRAGVSYEQYF. Full variable domain (remainder filled in from reference TRBV2 and TRBJ2-7): EPEVTQTPSHQVTQMGQEVILRCVPISNHLYFYWYRQILGQKVEFLVSFYNNEISEKSEIFDDQFSVERPDGSNFTLKIRSTKLEDSAMYFCASSGRAGVSYEQYFGPGTRLTVT.

The CDR3 DNA is TGCGCCAGCAGCCAAGGGGGGATAGCGGCACCCTACGAGCAGTACTTC. Its translation: CASSQGGIAAPYEQYF. J is TRBJ2-7 and V is TRBV4-1; D may be TRBD2 (6 bases). CDR1 is MGHRA and CDR2 is YSYEKL in the germline V gene. The CDR3 is 16 residues long. Trimming shortened V by 1 base and J by 2 bases, and 15 bases separated the two germline ends.

The chain recombines TRBV9 with TRBJ2-7; weak D call: TRBD2 (7 bases). V was trimmed by 3 bases and J by 3 bases, leaving 13 bases between them. The CDR3 loop spans 14 amino acids. Germline CDR1 and CDR2: SGDLS and YYNGEE. DNA for the CDR3: TGTGCCAGCAGCGCAGGGGCGGGGGACTACGAGCAGTACTTC. Protein: CASSAGAGDYEQYF.

The chain recombines TRBV29-1 with TRBJ1-1; the match to TRBD1 covers 8 bases. V shed 3 bases and J 4 bases; nucleotides not matched to a gene: 1. Germline V gene lookup returns CDR1 SQVTM and CDR2 ANQGSEA. The CDR3 has 12 residues. CDR3 loop: CSVDTGGTEAFF. The CDR3 DNA reads TGCAGCGTTGATACAGGGGGCACTGAAGCTTTCTTT.

This sequence joins TRBV29-1 and TRBJ2-1, with 7 positions matching TRBD2. This CDR3 has 11 amino acids. In germline, CDR1 is SQVTM, CDR2 ANQGSEA. Unmatched junction bases numbered 2, after V lost 3 bases and J lost 9 bases. The CDR3 DNA reads TGCAGCGTTGATGGCGGGAGTGAGCAGTTCTTC. Protein sequence: CSVDGGSEQFF.

This clone was observed a single time. The CDR3 loop is CASSAPGADTQYF. CDR3 nucleotides: TGTGCCAGCAGCGCCCCAGGGGCAGATACGCAGTATTTT. J is TRBJ2-3 and V is TRBV9, with D possibly matching TRBD1 (6 bases). In germline, CDR1 is SGDLS, CDR2 YYNGEE. CDR3 length: 13 amino acids. The V end lost 3 bases, the J end lost 4 bases, and 9 bases lay between the germline ends.

The rearrangement joins TRBV28 to TRBJ2-7, with D possibly being TRBD1 or TRBD2 (5 bases each). The CDR3 covers 15 residues. V was trimmed by 3 bases and J by 0 bases, leaving 12 bases between them. Per germline, CDR1 MDHEN and CDR2 SYDVKM. This CDR3 reads CASSFRGASSYEQYF. In nucleotides, the CDR3 is TGTGCCAGCAGTTTTAGAGGGGCTAGCTCCTACGAGCAGTACTTC.

The V gene is TRBV19, the J gene TRBJ1-6, with TRBD1 as a possible D gene (5 bases). V shed 3 bases and J shed 8 bases, with 14 bases lying between them. Germline CDR1 reads LNHDA; CDR2 reads SQIVND (reference sequence). The CDR3 has 15 residues. The CDR3 here is CASSMGPRSDSPLHF. The CDR3 bases are TGTGCCAGTAGTATGGGGCCACGAAGTGATTCACCCCTCCACTTT.

The chain combines TRBV15 with TRBJ2-1; TRBD2 matches 8 bases. Unmatched junction bases numbered 9, after V lost 1 base and J lost 7 bases. The CDR3 has 16 residues. Germline-derived CDR1 and CDR2 are LNHNV and YYDKDF (reference sequence). The CDR3 here is CATSRGVGLGPNEQFF. The CDR3 bases are TGTGCCACCAGCAGAGGGGTGGGACTAGGGCCTAATGAGCAGTTCTTC.

V gene TRBV14 combines with J gene TRBJ2-6; tentatively, D is TRBD1 (6 bases). The V end was cut by 3 bases, the J end by 2 bases, with 20 bases between. The germline CDR1 and CDR2 sequences are SGHDN and FVKESK. The CDR3 has 19 amino acids. DNA of the CDR3: TGTGCCAGCAGCCAGTTAAACAGGGATCTAGAGGCTGGGGCCAACGTCCTGACTTTC. The encoded protein is CASSQLNRDLEAGANVLTF.

This clone was seen more than once but under ten times. This chain connects TRBV10-1 to TRBJ1-5; D unresolved. Trimming shortened V by 8 bases and J by 8 bases, and 4 bases separated the two germline ends. CDR3 length equals 9 residues. CDR1 and CDR2 (germline): WNHNN, SYGVQD (reference sequence). The CDR3 nucleotides are TGCGCCAGCCCTAAGCCCCAGCATTTT. Translating it yields CASPKPQHF.

CDR3 nucleotide sequence: TGTGCCAGCAGTGATCTAACGGCGGGCGCAGATACGCAGTATTTT. Protein sequence: CASSDLTAGADTQYF. The chain carries TRBV6-1 and TRBJ2-3; D might be TRBD2 (5 bases). With 3 bases removed from V and 4 bases from J, the gap between germline ends came to 14 bases. This CDR3 has 15 residues. From germline, CDR1 is MNHNS and CDR2 SASEGT.

This chain uses TRBV7-9 with TRBJ2-5; the D is unclear. The V end was cut by 6 bases, the J end by 3 bases, with 29 bases between. Germline V gene lookup returns CDR1 SEHNR and CDR2 FQNEAQ (reference sequence). This CDR3 has 19 residues. CDR3: CASSPRLPQYGDLEETQYF. In DNA form, the CDR3 reads TGTGCCAGCAGTCCTCGCCTACCGCAGTACGGAGATCTAGAAGAGACCCAGTACTTC.

The chain carries TRBV7-2 and TRBJ2-5, with 7 bases matching TRBD1. The V segment lost 2 bases and the J segment 6 bases; nucleotides outside the gene matches: 9. Germline V gene sequence: CDR1 SGHTA, CDR2 FQGNSA. The CDR3 length is 15 residues. CDR3 in amino acids: CASSLFDRALQTQYF. CDR3 in DNA: TGTGCCAGCAGCTTATTCGACAGGGCGCTGCAGACCCAGTACTTC. Drawing the rest from reference TRBV7-2 and TRBJ2-5, the complete variable domain is GAGVSQSPSNKVTEKGKDVELRCDPISGHTALYWYRQSLGQGLEFLIYFQGNSAPDKSGLPSDRFSAERTGGSVSTLTIQRTQQEDSAVYLCASSLFDRALQTQYFGPGTRLLVL.

This chain links TRBV7-9 with TRBJ1-2; possible D gene TRBD1, 5 bases. The ends were cut back, 9 bases at V and 1 base at J, with 18 bases in the middle. The CDR3 loop spans 15 amino acids. Germline CDR1 and CDR2: SEHNR and FQNEAQ (reference sequence). In DNA form, the CDR3 reads TGTGCCAGTTCGCCCGTGACAGACCTTAACTATGGCTACACCTTC. Translating gives CASSPVTDLNYGYTF.

V gene TRBV4-3 combines with J gene TRBJ2-7; D could derive from TRBD1 or TRBD2 (5 bases each). Germline V gives CDR1 LGHNA, CDR2 YSLEER. With 4 bases removed from V and 2 bases from J, the gap between germline ends came to 30 bases. This CDR3 comprises 20 residues. The CDR3 protein is CASSLSAHYGTFNPPYEQYF. The CDR3, as DNA: TGCGCCAGCAGCCTTTCCGCACATTATGGGACGTTTAACCCACCCTACGAGCAGTACTTC.

The chain employs TRBV27 and TRBJ1-3; D is perhaps TRBD1 (5 bases). V was cut by 3 bases and J by 3 bases, with 9 bases left in between. Looked up from germline, CDR1 is MNHEY and CDR2 is SMNVEV (reference sequence). The CDR3 extends over 14 amino acids. CDR3 bases: TGTGCCAGCAGTTTGGGGGGTGGTGGAAACACCATATATTTT. Its protein is CASSLGGGGNTIYF.